Below are 7 T cell receptor beta chains sequenced from a single sample in a study of blood T cell repertoires in COVID-19. The table came from immunoSEQ multiplex PCR; TCRdb's copy has only in-frame clones and leaves some out. This sample yields about 200,000 clones, of which roughly 86% are seen a single time; 4.5% to 6.5% belongs to the top ten. The sequenced sample was PBMCs or T cells enriched from blood (not recorded which). These receptors all stem from a man aged 40-55 years with acute COVID-19.

The chain combines TRBV2 with TRBJ2-7; D is possibly TRBD2 (6 bases). Germline V gene lookup returns CDR1 SNHLY and CDR2 FYNNEI. V lost 1 base and J 2 bases, leaving 6 bases between the germline ends. The CDR3 has 13 residues. CDR3 DNA: TGTGCCAGCAGTGAAGGACTAGCCTACGAGCAGTACTTC. It translates to CASSEGLAYEQYF.

This chain connects TRBV14 to TRBJ1-4, with D uncertain. Trimming left V 1 base short and J 7 bases short, with 7 bases between. CDR3 length: 13 residues. Germline V gene data show CDR1 as SGHDN and CDR2 as FVKESK. The CDR3 sequence is CASSQVHGEKLFF. DNA for the CDR3: TGTGCCAGCAGCCAAGTTCACGGTGAAAAACTGTTTTTT.

J is TRBJ2-1 and V is TRBV5-5; D not resolved. Germline CDR1 is SGHKS and CDR2 is YYEKEE (reference sequence). The V end lost 4 bases, the J end lost 4 bases, and 3 bases lay between the germline ends. The CDR3 is made up of 11 amino acids. The CDR3 sequence: CASSPYNEQFF. CDR3 nucleotides: TGTGCCAGCAGCCCATACAATGAGCAGTTCTTC.

The chain combines TRBV5-1 with TRBJ2-2; D perhaps matches TRBD2 (6 bases). Germline V gene sequence: CDR1 SGHRS, CDR2 YFSETQ. V was shortened by 4 bases and J by 0 bases, with 7 bases between the two germline ends. This CDR3 comprises 14 residues. The CDR3 here is CASSRDSNTGELFF. CDR3 DNA sequence: TGCGCCAGCAGCAGGGACTCGAACACCGGGGAGCTGTTTTTT. The complete variable domain, with remaining parts taken from reference TRBV5-1 and TRBJ2-2, reads KAGVTQTPRYLIKTRGQQVTLSCSPISGHRSVSWYQQTPGQGLQFLFEYFSETQRNKGNFPGRFSGRQFSNSRSEMNVSTLELGDSALYLCASSRDSNTGELFFGEGSRLTVL.

The table lists this clone with a few counts. The rearrangement links TRBV2 to TRBJ2-1; possible D gene TRBD2, 6 bases. This CDR3 is built from 14 residues. Trimming shortened V by 8 bases and J by 6 bases, and 17 bases separated the two germline ends. Looked up from germline, CDR1 is SNHLY and CDR2 is FYNNEI. This CDR3 is CASGGISNANEQFF. The DNA of the CDR3 is TGTGCCAGCGGAGGGATTTCCAACGCCAATGAGCAGTTCTTC.

This chain uses TRBV28 with TRBJ2-7, with a possible D match to TRBD2 (6 bases). The CDR3 length is 15 residues. Germline V lookup: CDR1 MDHEN, CDR2 SYDVKM. V was clipped by 5 bases and J by 3 bases, with 17 bases between them. The CDR3 loop is CASSALGGIFYEQYF. Written as DNA, the CDR3 is TGTGCCAGCAGTGCACTCGGCGGGATTTTCTACGAGCAGTACTTC.

The gene calls are TRBV11-2 and TRBJ2-3, with a tentative D call TRBD1 (6 bases). CDR1 is SGHAT and CDR2 is FQNNGV in the germline V gene. Trimming removed 2 bases at V and 1 base at J, with 16 bases between. CDR3 size: 17 residues. The CDR3, as DNA: TGTGCCAGCAGCTTATTTCAGGGGCCAGTGGGCACAGATACGCAGTATTTT. Protein: CASSLFQGPVGTDTQYF.